This T cell receptor (beta chain) was retrieved from a study of T cells in Graves' hyperthyroidism and ophthalmopathy. In the study overall: Specimen type is peripheral blood, collected at initial diagnosis prior to any treatment.

TCR beta CDR3 sequences were amplified from RNA transcripts. The study used the HTBI primer set for a first-round RT-PCR of the TCR CDR3. From the multiplex PCR reads, TCRdb called clonotypes with MiXCR, one entry per CDR3 protein. In the table there are 600,000 or so distinct CDR3 sequences, about 15% of which are singletons. This clonotype was sampled from a woman in her 50s with Graves' ophthalmopathy. What was sequenced was blood.

CDR3: CASSIAEGGYTGELFF. In DNA, the CDR3 is TGTGCCAGCAGCATTGCCGAGGGAGGGTACACCGGGGAGCTGTTTTTT. The gene calls are TRBV7-6 and TRBJ2-2; 7 bases are shared with TRBD2. CDR3 size: 16 residues. Germline CDR1 and CDR2: SGHVS and FNYEAQ. V shed 5 bases, J shed 3 bases, and the junction held 9 bases outside the gene matches.